The next 6 T cell receptor beta chains were all read from a single sample in a study of cytomegalovirus exposure and HLA in healthy donors. Researchers ran the PCR with 60 Vbeta and 13 Jbeta primers. Sequencing was performed with immunoSEQ multiplex PCR; in TCRdb, only in-frame clones are kept and a portion is missing. This table holds some 120,000 clones, 80% found once. Specimen: PBMCs. The receptors shown here come from a young man in good health and CMV-seronegative.

The V and J genes are TRBV18 and TRBJ1-1; the D gene is possibly TRBD1 (5 bases). CDR3 length: 14 amino acids. Per germline, CDR1 KGHSH and CDR2 LQKENI. V gave up 5 bases and J gave up 2 bases, with 12 bases separating them. CDR3: CASSSSGVNTEAFF. CDR3 sequence (DNA): TGTGCCAGCTCATCTTCGGGGGTTAACACTGAAGCTTTCTTT.

The rearrangement uses TRBV5-5 and TRBJ2-3; tentative D call: TRBD2 (6 bases). V lost 0 bases and J lost 1, with 12 bases in between. This CDR3 region has 16 residues. Germline CDR1 SGHKS, CDR2 YYEKEE (reference sequence). This chain's CDR3 is CASSLDGSGGTDTQYF. The CDR3 DNA is TGTGCCAGCAGCTTGGACGGGAGTGGGGGCACAGATACGCAGTATTTT. The full variable domain, with the rest looked up from reference TRBV5-5 and TRBJ2-3, is DAGVTQSPTHLIKTRGQQVTLRCSPISGHKSVSWYQQVLGQGPQFIFQYYEKEERGRGNFPDRFSARQFPNYSSELNVNALLLGDSALYLCASSLDGSGGTDTQYFGPGTRLTVL.

The CDR3 DNA reads TGTGCCAGCAGTTCAGGGGTCTACGAGCAGTACTTC. As protein: CASSSGVYEQYF. The V and J genes are TRBV27 and TRBJ2-7, with TRBD1 as a possible D gene (6 bases). Deletions cut 4 bases from V and 3 bases from J, with 7 bases between. This CDR3 has 12 amino acids. Per germline, CDR1 MNHEY and CDR2 SMNVEV (reference sequence).

This clone showed up just once. The V and J genes are TRBV25-1 and TRBJ1-1; no firm D call. Per germline, CDR1 MGHDK and CDR2 SYGVNS. The V and J ends lost 2 bases and 4 bases respectively, with 5 bases between them. This CDR3 has 12 amino acids. The CDR3 protein is CASSEESTEAFF. CDR3 coding DNA: TGTGCCAGCAGTGAAGAGAGCACTGAAGCTTTCTTT.

This chain connects TRBV12-2 to TRBJ2-7; the table assigns TRBD2, which was not confirmed against the DNA. TRBV12-2 is described as a pseudogene. CDR3 length equals 15 residues. CDR3 sequence reads: CASRLARGGRDEQYF. CDR3 in DNA: TGTGCAAGTCGCTTAGCGAGGGGCGGGAGGGACGAGCAGTACTTC.

This clone was seen only once. The CDR3 DNA reads as TGTGCCAGCAGTCCCGGGACAGGGGGTTGGCAGCCCCAGCATTTT. This sequence encodes CASSPGTGGWQPQHF. The chain combines TRBV27 with TRBJ1-5; 11 bases align to TRBD1. CDR1 MNHEY and CDR2 SMNVEV come from the germline V gene (reference sequence). This CDR3 comprises 15 residues. V dropped 5 bases and J dropped 7; count of bases not matched to a gene: 7.